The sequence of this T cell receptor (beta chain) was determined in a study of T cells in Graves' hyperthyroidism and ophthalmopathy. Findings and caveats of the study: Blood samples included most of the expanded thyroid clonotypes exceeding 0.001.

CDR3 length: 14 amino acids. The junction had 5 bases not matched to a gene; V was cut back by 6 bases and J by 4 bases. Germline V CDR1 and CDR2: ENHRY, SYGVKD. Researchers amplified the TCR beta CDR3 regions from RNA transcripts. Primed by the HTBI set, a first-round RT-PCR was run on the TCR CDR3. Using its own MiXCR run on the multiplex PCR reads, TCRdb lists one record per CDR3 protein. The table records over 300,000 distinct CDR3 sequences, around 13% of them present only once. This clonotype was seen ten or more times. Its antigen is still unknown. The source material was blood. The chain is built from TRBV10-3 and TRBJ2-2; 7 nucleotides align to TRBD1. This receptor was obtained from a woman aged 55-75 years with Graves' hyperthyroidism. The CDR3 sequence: CAIRGTVSTGELFF. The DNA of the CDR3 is TGTGCCATCAGGGGGACAGTATCCACCGGGGAGCTGTTTTTT.